A selection of T cell receptor beta chains follows, all from one sample in a study of blood T cells in healthy people across ages. MiXCR was run by TCRdb on the 5' RACE reads, yielding one entry per CDR3 protein. The table records approximately 580,000 distinct CDR3 sequences, around 24% of them present only once. These same data were also listed under a study on T cells of mothers and their children.

Specimen: blood. These receptors originate from a boy aged 5-17 years in good health. CDR3s include the opening cysteine and the closing phenylalanine or tryptophan. The order of the fields is V gene, J gene, clone size, CDR3 protein. Only part of the rows carry a size: once, few, many, or a class if the clone is expanded.

v_call: TRBV20-1; j_call: TRBJ2-1; clone_size: few; cdr3_aa: CSARAQASSYNEQFF
v_call: TRBV28; j_call: TRBJ2-2; clone_size: many; cdr3_aa: CASSLWDRGHTGELFF
v_call: TRBV20-1; j_call: TRBJ1-4; clone_size: -; cdr3_aa: CSAHRLPSEAATNEKLFF
v_call: TRBV20-1; j_call: TRBJ2-5; clone_size: -; cdr3_aa: CSARGQEETQYF
v_call: TRBV19; j_call: TRBJ1-2; clone_size: -; cdr3_aa: CASSPTGTGVLGYTF
v_call: TRBV28; j_call: TRBJ2-1; clone_size: once; cdr3_aa: CACSLGSTGSSYNEQFF
v_call: TRBV7-9; j_call: TRBJ2-2; clone_size: -; cdr3_aa: CASSLVQGFGELFF
v_call: TRBV19; j_call: TRBJ2-5; clone_size: once; cdr3_aa: CASSPLAGVRETQYF
v_call: TRBV7-9; j_call: TRBJ2-5; clone_size: -; cdr3_aa: CASSLGGNQMGTQYF
v_call: TRBV20-1; j_call: TRBJ2-7; clone_size: -; cdr3_aa: CSARRTTTYEQYF
v_call: TRBV9; j_call: TRBJ2-6; clone_size: -; cdr3_aa: CASSPRDAPSGANVLTF
v_call: TRBV5-1; j_call: TRBJ1-2; clone_size: few; cdr3_aa: CASSYAAERGGYTF
v_call: TRBV6-5; j_call: TRBJ2-1; clone_size: -; cdr3_aa: CASSYYAGGDYNEQFF
v_call: TRBV28; j_call: -; clone_size: few; cdr3_aa: CATSWRLALHEQYF
v_call: TRBV7-9; j_call: TRBJ2-1; clone_size: many; cdr3_aa: CASSLAGGNNEQFF
v_call: TRBV12-5; j_call: TRBJ2-1; clone_size: few; cdr3_aa: CASPDAGGDEYNEQFF
v_call: TRBV20-1; j_call: TRBJ2-6; clone_size: few; cdr3_aa: CSARALSAGANVLTF
v_call: TRBV7-2; j_call: TRBJ2-7; clone_size: many; cdr3_aa: CASSSLTSSYEQYF
v_call: TRBV20-1; j_call: TRBJ2-1; clone_size: few; cdr3_aa: CSATPGNSYNEQFF
v_call: TRBV20-1; j_call: TRBJ2-7; clone_size: few; cdr3_aa: CSVPGVGGAYEQYF
v_call: TRBV6-1; j_call: TRBJ1-2; clone_size: few; cdr3_aa: CASRTGEYGYTF
v_call: TRBV9; j_call: TRBJ2-7; clone_size: few; cdr3_aa: CASSERTSGFYEQYF
v_call: TRBV5-1; j_call: TRBJ2-2; clone_size: few; cdr3_aa: CASSRDRDGIGELFF
v_call: TRBV30; j_call: TRBJ2-1; clone_size: few; cdr3_aa: CAWSETPGSYNEQFF
v_call: TRBV15; j_call: TRBJ1-5; clone_size: -; cdr3_aa: CATSRDGSGGDQPQHF
v_call: TRBV27; j_call: TRBJ1-1; clone_size: -; cdr3_aa: CASSPLGAGTEAFF
v_call: TRBV7-8; j_call: TRBJ2-2; clone_size: -; cdr3_aa: CASSGGPNTGELFF
v_call: TRBV4-3; j_call: TRBJ1-2; clone_size: -; cdr3_aa: CASSQDPGYNYGYTF